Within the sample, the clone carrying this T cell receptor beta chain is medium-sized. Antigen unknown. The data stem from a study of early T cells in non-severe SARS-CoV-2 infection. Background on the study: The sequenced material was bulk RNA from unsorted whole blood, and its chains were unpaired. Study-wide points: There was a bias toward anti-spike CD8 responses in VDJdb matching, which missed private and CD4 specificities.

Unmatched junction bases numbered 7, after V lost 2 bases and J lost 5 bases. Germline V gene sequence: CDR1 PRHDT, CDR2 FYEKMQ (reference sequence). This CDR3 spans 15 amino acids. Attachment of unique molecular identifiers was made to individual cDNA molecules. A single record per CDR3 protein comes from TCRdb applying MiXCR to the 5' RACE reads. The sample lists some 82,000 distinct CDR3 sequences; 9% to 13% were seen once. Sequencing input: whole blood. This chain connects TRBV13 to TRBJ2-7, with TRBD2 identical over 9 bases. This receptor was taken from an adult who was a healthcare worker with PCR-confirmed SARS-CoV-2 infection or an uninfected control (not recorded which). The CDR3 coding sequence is TGTGCCAGCAGCTTATGGGGCGGGAGGGCCCACGAGCAGTACTTC. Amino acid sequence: CASSLWGGRAHEQYF.